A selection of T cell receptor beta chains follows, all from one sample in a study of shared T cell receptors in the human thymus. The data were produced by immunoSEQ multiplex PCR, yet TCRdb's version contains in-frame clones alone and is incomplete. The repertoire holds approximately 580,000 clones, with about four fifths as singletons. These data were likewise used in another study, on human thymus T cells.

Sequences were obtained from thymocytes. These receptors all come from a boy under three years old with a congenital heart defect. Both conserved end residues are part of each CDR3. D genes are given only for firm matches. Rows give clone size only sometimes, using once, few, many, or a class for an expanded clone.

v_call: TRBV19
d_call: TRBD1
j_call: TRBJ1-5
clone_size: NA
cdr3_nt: TGTGCCAGTATGGCACAGGGGGTGTGCCAGCCCCAGCATTTT
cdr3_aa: CASMAQGVCQPQHF

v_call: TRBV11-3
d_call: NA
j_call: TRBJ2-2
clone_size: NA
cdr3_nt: TGTGCCAGCAGCCTCAACACCGGGGAGCTGTTTTTT
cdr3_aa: CASSLNTGELFF

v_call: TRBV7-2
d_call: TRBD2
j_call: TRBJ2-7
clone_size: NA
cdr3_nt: TGTGCCAGCAGCCTTGGGACTAGCGGCGAGCAGTACTTC
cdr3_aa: CASSLGTSGEQYF

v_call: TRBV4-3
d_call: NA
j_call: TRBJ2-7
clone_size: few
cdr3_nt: TGCGCCAGCAGCCAAGAGAAGAACAGCCCCTTAGAGCAGTACTTC
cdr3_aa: CASSQEKNSPLEQYF

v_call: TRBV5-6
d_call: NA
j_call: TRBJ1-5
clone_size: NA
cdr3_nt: TGTGCCAGCAGCTTGGCCGTTGCGGGATGGAGCAATCAGCCCCAGCATTTT
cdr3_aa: CASSLAVAGWSNQPQHF

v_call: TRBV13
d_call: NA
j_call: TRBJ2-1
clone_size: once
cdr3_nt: TGTGCCAGCAGCTTAGGGAACCCGTCGGTGGCAGCGACCCACAATGAGCAGTTCTTC
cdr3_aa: CASSLGNPSVAATHNEQFF

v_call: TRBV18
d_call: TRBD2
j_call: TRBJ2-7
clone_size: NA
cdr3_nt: TGTGCCAGCTCACCGGGACTAGCGGGGAAGAAACCTGCCTACGAGCAGTACTTC
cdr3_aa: CASSPGLAGKKPAYEQYF

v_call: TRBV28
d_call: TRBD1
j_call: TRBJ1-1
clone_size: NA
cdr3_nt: TGTGCCAGCAGTTTATGTTGTGGACAGGGTCCTGGGCCTGAAGCTTTCTTT
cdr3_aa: CASSLCCGQGPGPEAFF

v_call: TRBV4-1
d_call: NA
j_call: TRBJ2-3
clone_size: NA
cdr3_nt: TGCGCCAGCAGCCAAGACGGGACTCAAAGCACAGATACGCAGTATTTT
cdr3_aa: CASSQDGTQSTDTQYF

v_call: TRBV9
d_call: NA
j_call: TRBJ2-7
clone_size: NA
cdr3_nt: TGTGCCAGCAGCTCGACAAACACCTACGAGCAGTACTTC
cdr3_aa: CASSSTNTYEQYF

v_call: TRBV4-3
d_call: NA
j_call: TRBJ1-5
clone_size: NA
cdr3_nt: TGCGCCAGCAGCCAAGGCGTCGTGAGCGGCGACCTCTATAGCAATCAGCCCCAGCATTTT
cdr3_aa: CASSQGVVSGDLYSNQPQHF

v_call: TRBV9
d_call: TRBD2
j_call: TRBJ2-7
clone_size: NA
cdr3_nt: TGTGCCAGCAGCGTAGCTCGTGCTAGCGGGAGGGGCGAGCAGTACTTC
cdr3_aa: CASSVARASGRGEQYF

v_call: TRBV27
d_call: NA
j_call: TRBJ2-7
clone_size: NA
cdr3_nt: TGTGCCAGCAGTTTACGGACAGAGGGCTACGAGCAGTACTTC
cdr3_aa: CASSLRTEGYEQYF

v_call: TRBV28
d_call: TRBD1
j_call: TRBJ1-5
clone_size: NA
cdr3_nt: TGTGCCAGCTCCGGACAGGCGACCCGGAGCAATCAGCCCCAGCATTTT
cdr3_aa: CASSGQATRSNQPQHF

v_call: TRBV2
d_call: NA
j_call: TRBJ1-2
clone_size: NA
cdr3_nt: TGTGCCAGCAGTGCAGGAGGGGCCCATCGGGGCTACACCTTC
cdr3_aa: CASSAGGAHRGYTF

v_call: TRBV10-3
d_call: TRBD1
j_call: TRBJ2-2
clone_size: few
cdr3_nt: TGTGCCACTTACAGGGGGCTTGCTCACACCGGGGAGCTGTTTTTT
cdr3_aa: CATYRGLAHTGELFF

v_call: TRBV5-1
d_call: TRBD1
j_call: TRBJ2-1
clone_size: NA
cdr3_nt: TGCGCCAGCAGCCCCAGACAGGGGTGCGCCTACAATGAGCAGTTCTTC
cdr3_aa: CASSPRQGCAYNEQFF

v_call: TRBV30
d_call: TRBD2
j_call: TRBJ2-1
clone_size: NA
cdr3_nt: TGTGCCTGGAGTTTGGGACTAGCGGTTGAGCAGTTCTTC
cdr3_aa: CAWSLGLAVEQFF